Following are 30 T cell receptor beta chains from one sample sequenced in a study of T cell repertoires in cytomegalovirus infection. TCRdb redid the calling of the reads with MiXCR, one entry per CDR3 protein. In the table there are roughly 600,000 distinct CDR3 sequences, about 24% of which are singletons. Sequencing used CD8+ T cells from PBMCs. Receptors originate from a human donor in good health (CMV status not recorded). Some clones in this sample may be carry-over from other donors' samples.

This clonotype has at least ten counts. CDR3 region: CASGPQGRNSPLHF. DNA for the CDR3: TGTGCCAGCGGGCCACAGGGGAGGAATTCACCCCTCCACTTT. The genes are TRBV7-2 and TRBJ1-6, with 7 nucleotides matching TRBD1. The V and J ends lost 8 bases and 7 bases, in that order; junction bases with no gene match: 8. CDR3 length: 14 amino acids. Germline loops: CDR1 SGHTA, CDR2 FQGNSA. The full variable domain, with the rest looked up from reference TRBV7-2 and TRBJ1-6, is GAGVSQSPSNKVTEKGKDVELRCDPISGHTALYWYRQSLGQGLEFLIYFQGNSAPDKSGLPSDRFSAERTGGSVSTLTIQRTQQEDSAVYLCASGPQGRNSPLHFGNGTRLTVT.

The chain couples TRBV7-9 to TRBJ2-7; unclear D gene. Germline CDR1 reads SEHNR; CDR2 reads FQNEAQ (reference sequence). This CDR3 has 14 amino acids. V shed 7 bases and J shed 2 bases, with 15 bases lying between them. The CDR3, as DNA: TGTGCCAGCACCCCTGTGGGGTCCCCCTACGAGCAGTACGTC. It codes for CASTPVGSPYEQYV.

Turning to this clonotype: A much larger clone differs by one base, so this may be a read error. The chain couples TRBV7-2 to TRBJ2-3; D gene ambiguous. CDR3 length equals 11 residues. Germline V gene data show CDR1 as SGHTA and CDR2 as FQGNSA. CDR3 protein: CASSTPDMQYF. Here the CDR3 DNA reads TGTGCCAGCAGCACCCCAGATATGCAGTATTTT.

As to this clonotype: A much larger clone lies one base from this, so it may be a read error. The rearrangement joins TRBV7-2 to TRBJ1-3; TRBD1 is a possible D gene (5 bases). This CDR3 has 17 residues. From germline, CDR1 is SGHTA and CDR2 FQGNSA. The chain's CDR3 is CANSWRQIGGDENTIYF. DNA of the CDR3: TGTGCCAACAGCTGGAGACAGATCGGGGGTGATGAAAACACCATATATTTT.

Here the CDR3 DNA reads TGTGCCAGCAGCCCGCCGGCGGGGGGTCAAGATACGCAGTATTTT. Translated: CASSPPAGGQDTQYF. The chain is built from TRBV6-2 or TRBV6-3 and TRBJ2-3; 8 bases align to TRBD2. The length of the CDR3 is 15 residues. Germline CDR1 is MNHEY and CDR2 is SVGEGT. V lost 6 bases and J lost 5; bases outside the gene matches: 10.

A remark on this clonotype: A read error is possible here, since a much larger clone lies one base away. The CDR3 DNA reads TGTGTCAGCAGCTTAGATCTGGGCACTGAAGCTTTCTTT. It yields the protein CVSSLDLGTEAFF. The J gene is TRBJ1-1, the V gene TRBV11-3; D unclear. The CDR3 is made up of 13 amino acids. In germline, CDR1 is SGHNT, CDR2 YENEEA.

This clonotype was counted a few times. This chain uses TRBV12-3 or TRBV12-4 with TRBJ1-4, with a weak D call TRBD1 (5 bases). V dropped 6 bases and J dropped 8 bases, with 10 bases sitting between them. The CDR3 runs 12 residues. CDR3 DNA: TGTGCCAGCAGGCTCTGGGGGGAAAAACTGTTTTTT. Translated: CASRLWGEKLFF.

The rearrangement links TRBV6-2 or TRBV6-3 to TRBJ2-3; D may be TRBD1 or TRBD2 (5 bases each). Germline loops: CDR1 MNHEY, CDR2 SVGEGT. CDR3 size: 16 residues. The V end lost 2 bases, the J end lost 1 base, and 13 bases lay between the germline ends. CDR3: CASSYPTGTGTDTQYF. CDR3 sequence (DNA): TGTGCCAGCAGTTACCCGACCGGGACGGGCACAGATACGCAGTATTTT.

This clonotype has just a few counts. The V gene is TRBV12-3 or TRBV12-4, the J gene TRBJ2-6; D remains ambiguous. This CDR3 comprises 12 residues. Trimming removed 8 bases at V and 4 bases at J, with 6 bases between. CDR3 in DNA: TGTGCCAGCCCTCAGGGGGCCAACGTCCTGACTTTC. Translation: CASPQGANVLTF.

CDR3 DNA: TGTGCCAGCAGATCTCAGGGGAAAGAGACCCAGTACTTC. Its protein is CASRSQGKETQYF. The chain recombines TRBV5-5 with TRBJ2-5; D possibly corresponds to TRBD1 (6 bases). The V end lost 5 bases, the J end lost 3 bases, and 11 bases lay between the germline ends. The CDR3 spans 13 residues. Per germline, CDR1 SGHKS and CDR2 YYEKEE (reference sequence).

This clonotype was seen ten or more times. The V and J genes are TRBV7-9 and TRBJ2-7; D is ambiguous. The length of the CDR3 is 12 residues. CDR1 SEHNR and CDR2 FQNEAQ come from the germline V gene (reference sequence). Between the trimmed V and J ends, which lost 6 bases and 2 bases, there was a span of 8 bases. This chain's CDR3 is CASSFDPYEQYV. The CDR3 DNA sequence: TGTGCCAGCAGTTTTGACCCCTACGAGCAGTACGTC.

This chain uses TRBV7-9 with TRBJ2-2; maybe TRBD2 (6 bases). Germline V gene lookup returns CDR1 SEHNR and CDR2 FQNEAQ (reference sequence). This CDR3 has 17 amino acids. The germline V and J ends were trimmed by 6 bases and 1 base, with 18 bases remaining between them. The CDR3, as DNA: TGTGCCAGCAGTTCCCAGCCCGGGGGAGTGAACACCGGGGAGCTGTTTTTT. Encoded protein: CASSSQPGGVNTGELFF. Looking up the rest from reference TRBV7-9 and TRBJ2-2 gives the full variable domain: DTGVSQNPRHKITKRGQNVTFRCDPISEHNRLYWYRQTLGQGPEFLTYFQNEAQLEKSRLLSDRFSAERPKGSFSTLEIQRTEQGDSAMYLCASSSQPGGVNTGELFFGEGSRLTVL.

The chain links TRBV27 to TRBJ1-1, with D perhaps TRBD1 (5 bases). The CDR3 sequence is 13 residues long. Per the germline V gene, CDR1 is MNHEY and CDR2 is SMNVEV (reference sequence). V was trimmed by 4 bases and J by 1 base, leaving 7 bases between them. The CDR3: CASSWDGNTEAFF. Written as DNA, the CDR3 is TGTGCCAGCAGTTGGGACGGGAACACTGAAGCTTTCTTT.

The J gene is TRBJ2-2, the V gene TRBV29-1, with 8 bases aligning to TRBD1. In germline, CDR1 is SQVTM, CDR2 ANQGSEA. The CDR3 consists of 14 residues. Unmatched junction bases numbered 0, after V lost 1 base and J lost 2 bases. The DNA of the CDR3 is TGCAGCGTTGAAGCAGGGGGCAACACCGGGGAGCTGTTTTTT. Amino acids: CSVEAGGNTGELFF.

This clonotype was counted at least ten times. This chain links TRBV7-2 with TRBJ2-7, with D uncertain. This CDR3 has 12 residues. Per the germline V gene, CDR1 is SGHTA and CDR2 is FQGNSA. Trimming left V 5 bases short and J 2 bases short, with 7 bases between. CDR3 loop: CASSTNPYEQYV. The CDR3 DNA reads TGTGCCAGCAGCACCAATCCCTACGAGCAGTACGTC.

This clonotype was seen ten or more times. The chain employs TRBV7-8 and TRBJ1-1; maybe TRBD1 (5 bases). Germline assignment: CDR1 SGHVS and CDR2 FQNEAQ. V lost 7 bases to trimming and J lost 3 bases, with 21 bases between them. This CDR3 comprises 16 residues. The CDR3 DNA reads TGTGCCAGCATCGGGACTTCCCTTCGCGTGGACACTGAAGCTTTCTTT. It yields the protein CASIGTSLRVDTEAFF.

This clonotype came up many times. Written as DNA, the CDR3 is TGTGCCAGCAGCTTCTGGGGACTAGCGGGTTCCTCTAGCACAGATACGCAGTATTTT. This translates into CASSFWGLAGSSSTDTQYF. The chain joins TRBV7-3 to TRBJ2-3; 12 bases are shared with TRBD2. The CDR3 loop spans 19 amino acids. Germline V gene sequence: CDR1 SGHTA, CDR2 FQGTGA. J was trimmed by 0 bases and V by 3 bases; bases with no gene match: 10.

V gene TRBV29-1 combines with J gene TRBJ2-7, with 7 bases matching TRBD1. The germline V gene encodes CDR1 SQVTM and CDR2 ANQGSEA. With 1 base clipped from V and 7 bases from J, the junction kept 7 bases outside the gene matches. This CDR3 has 13 amino acids. Written as DNA, the CDR3 is TGCAGCGTTGAAGCCACAGGGGTGGGGGAGCAGTACTTC. As protein: CSVEATGVGEQYF.

The V call is TRBV6-5, the J call TRBJ2-1; D is uncertain. CDR3 size: 15 residues. V dropped 5 bases and J dropped 9 bases, with 20 bases sitting between them. Germline CDR1 is MNHEY and CDR2 is SVGAGI. For the CDR3, the DNA is TGTGCCAGCAGTACCTTCATTGGTCCGGGCGGTGAGCAGTTCTTC. Its translation: CASSTFIGPGGEQFF.

The chain is built from TRBV6-5 and TRBJ2-1, with 9 bases matching TRBD2. CDR1 and CDR2 (germline): MNHEY, SVGAGI. After removal of 4 bases from V and 7 bases from J, the junction contained 8 bases not matched to a gene. CDR3 length: 15 amino acids. In nucleotides, the CDR3 is TGTGCCAGCAGTTCATCCGGGACTAGCTGGAATGAGCAGTTCTTC. Amino acids: CASSSSGTSWNEQFF.

The V gene is TRBV3-1, the J gene TRBJ2-7; 7 bases align to TRBD1. Germline-derived CDR1 and CDR2 are LGHDT and YNNKEL (reference sequence). The CDR3 sequence is 13 residues long. The ends lost 4 bases at V and 7 bases at J; junction bases unmatched: 7. The CDR3 loop is CASSRRGPWEQYF. The CDR3 DNA sequence: TGTGCCAGCAGCCGAAGGGGGCCCTGGGAGCAGTACTTC.

This clonotype was counted between two and nine times. CDR3 nucleotide sequence: TGTGCCAGCAACCAACAGGGATACTATGGCTACACCTTC. This codes for CASNQQGYYGYTF. The rearrangement joins TRBV6-2 or TRBV6-3 to TRBJ1-2, with a weak D call TRBD1 (6 bases). The CDR3 runs to 13 residues. The germline V gene encodes CDR1 MNHEY and CDR2 SVGEGT. V lost 7 bases, J lost 3 bases, and 12 bases lay in between.

The J gene is TRBJ2-2, the V gene TRBV20-1; 7 bases map to TRBD1. CDR3 length: 14 residues. Germline values: CDR1 DFQATT, CDR2 SNEGSKA (reference sequence). Germline trimming cut 5 bases from V and 4 bases from J; bases unmatched to any gene: 7. The CDR3 loop is CSAGSGQSTGELFF. The CDR3 DNA reads as TGCAGTGCTGGATCGGGACAGTCCACCGGGGAGCTGTTTTTT.

This chain uses TRBV7-6 with TRBJ1-6, with D unclear. V was pared by 4 bases and J by 0 bases, with 10 bases between. There are 16 residues in the CDR3. Germline loops: CDR1 SGHVS, CDR2 FNYEAQ. The CDR3 DNA is TGTGCCAGCAGCTCCGGCCCTAGCTCCTATAATTCACCCCTCCACTTT. Encoded protein: CASSSGPSSYNSPLHF.

This chain uses TRBV7-4 with TRBJ2-5; D is unresolved. Germline CDR1 is SGHVT and CDR2 is SQSDAQ. The CDR3 extends over 16 amino acids. The ends were cut back, 2 bases at V and 5 bases at J, with 18 bases in the middle. The DNA of the CDR3 is TGTGCCAGCAGCTTAAACCCGATGGCCCCTGGGGAGACCCAGTACTTC. Translating it yields CASSLNPMAPGETQYF.

Details on this clonotype: A much larger clone lies a single base off, so this may be a read error. The genes are TRBV7-6 and TRBJ2-5; either TRBD1 or TRBD2 may fit D (6 bases each). This CDR3 is 18 amino acids long. Germline loops: CDR1 SGHVS, CDR2 FNYEAQ. The CDR3, as DNA: TGTGCCAACAGCTTAGTCCCCGGGAGCAGGGGAAGGGGAGAGACCCAGTACTTC. Its protein product is CANSLVPGSRGRGETQYF.

This clonotype has just a few counts. J is TRBJ1-6 and V is TRBV5-5, with D unclear. This CDR3 region has 16 residues. V lost 1 base and J lost 7, with 15 bases in between. Germline values: CDR1 SGHKS, CDR2 YYEKEE (reference sequence). The CDR3 loop reads CASSLSMAEGNSPLHF. The CDR3 DNA sequence: TGTGCCAGCAGCTTGAGTATGGCAGAGGGCAATTCACCCCTCCACTTT.

Many counts were recorded for this clonotype. The J gene is TRBJ2-7, the V gene TRBV6-5, with 7 nucleotides matching TRBD1. From germline, CDR1 is MNHEY and CDR2 SVGAGI. The CDR3 runs to 16 residues. V was pared by 2 bases and J by 9 bases, with 16 bases of the junction left unmatched. The CDR3 loop is CASSYRRTGLPTAQYV. CDR3 nucleotide sequence: TGTGCCAGCAGTTACCGGCGGACAGGCCTCCCGACGGCGCAGTACGTC.

This clonotype was counted a few times. The V call is TRBV7-9, the J call TRBJ2-1; D may match TRBD1 or TRBD2 (6 bases each). The CDR3 sequence is 15 residues long. Germline V gives CDR1 SEHNR, CDR2 FQNEAQ (reference sequence). V was trimmed by 7 bases and J by 0 bases, leaving 13 bases between them. For the CDR3, the DNA is TGTGCCAGCACCTCTAGGGGGGACTCCTACAATGAGCAGTTCTTC. Translation: CASTSRGDSYNEQFF.

The V gene is TRBV6-2 or TRBV6-3, the J gene TRBJ2-7; D is ambiguous. CDR3 length: 13 residues. CDR1 and CDR2 from the germline V gene are MNHEY and SVGEGT. The chain's CDR3 is CANSHSWIYEQYV. CDR3 DNA: TGTGCCAACAGTCACTCATGGATCTACGAGCAGTACGTC.